The clone carrying this TCR beta chain was recorded at least ten times. TCRdb independently ran MiXCR on the RT-PCR reads; one entry per CDR3 protein. There are about 700,000 distinct CDR3 sequences in the sample; approximately 15% occur only once, and 3.6% lies in the top ten. V lost 0 bases to trimming and J lost 4 bases, with 11 bases between them. The CDR3 spans 15 residues. From germline, CDR1 is SGHRS and CDR2 YFSETQ. The clonotype was recovered from a female donor in good health, serving as a healthy control. Sequenced material: memory CD4+ T cells from blood. The chain has TRBV5-1 and TRBJ2-1, with D maybe TRBD2 (5 bases). The CDR3 loop is CASSLAGGLYNEQFF. The CDR3 nucleotides are TGCGCCAGCAGCTTGGCAGGAGGCTTATACAATGAGCAGTTCTTC.